This passage covers 3 T cell receptor beta chains from one sample sequenced in a study of Graves' ophthalmopathy and Graves' hyperthyroidism. Amplification from RNA transcripts yielded the TCR beta CDR3 regions. RT-PCR was first run with HTBI primers, then multiplex PCR in a second round. Via MiXCR, TCRdb re-called the multiplex PCR reads, giving one row per CDR3 protein. The sample consists of some 1.1 million distinct CDR3 sequences, 35% to 45% of them appearing once. The sequenced sample was peripheral blood or thyroid tissue (not recorded which). All receptors come from an adult man with Graves' hyperthyroidism.

In the case of this clonotype: This may arise from a read error, as a much more abundant clone is one base away. The chain recombines TRBV20-1 with TRBJ2-2; no clear D gene. The V and J ends lost 4 bases and 7 bases respectively, with 13 bases between them. Per germline, CDR1 DFQATT and CDR2 SNEGSKA (reference sequence). This CDR3 spans 13 amino acids. The CDR3 is CSANRTARGELFF. The DNA for the CDR3 is TGCAGTGCTAATCGCACAGCTCGCGGGGAGCTGTTTTTT.

With regard to this clonotype: A read error may account for a junction end that differs from germline. This chain connects TRBV4-1 to TRBJ1-3; 7 positions agree with TRBD1. CDR1 and CDR2 from the germline V gene are MGHRA and YSYEKL. This CDR3 has 14 amino acids. This CDR3 reads CASSLPTGRNTMYF. The CDR3 coding sequence is TGCGCCAGCAGCCTACCGACAGGGCGAAACACCATGTATTTT.

This clonotype was seen a handful of times. The chain couples TRBV5-1 to TRBJ2-2, with D possibly TRBD1 on 6 matching bases. Germline loops: CDR1 SGHRS, CDR2 YFSETQ. Trimming cost V 0 bases and J 8 bases, with 20 bases left between them. The CDR3 length is 17 residues. In DNA form, the CDR3 reads TGCGCCAGCAGCTTGGGGTTCCCCGGCAGGGGTTCTGGGGAGCTGTTTTTT. It translates to CASSLGFPGRGSGELFF.